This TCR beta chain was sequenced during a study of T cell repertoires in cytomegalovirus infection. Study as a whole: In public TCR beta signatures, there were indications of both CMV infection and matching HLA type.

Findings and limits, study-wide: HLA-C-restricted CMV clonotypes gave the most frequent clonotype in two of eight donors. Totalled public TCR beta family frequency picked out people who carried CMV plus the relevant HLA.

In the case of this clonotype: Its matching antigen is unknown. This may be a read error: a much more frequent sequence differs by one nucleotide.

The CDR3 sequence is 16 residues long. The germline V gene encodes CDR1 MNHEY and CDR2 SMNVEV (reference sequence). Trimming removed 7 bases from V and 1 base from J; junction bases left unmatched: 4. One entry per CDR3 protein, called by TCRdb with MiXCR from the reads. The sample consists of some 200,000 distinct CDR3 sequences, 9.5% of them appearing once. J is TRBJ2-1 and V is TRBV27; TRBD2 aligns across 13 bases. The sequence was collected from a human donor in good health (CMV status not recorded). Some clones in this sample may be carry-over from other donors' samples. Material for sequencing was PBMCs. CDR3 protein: CASNPLAGGSYNEQFF. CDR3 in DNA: TGTGCCAGCAATCCACTAGCGGGAGGGTCCTACAATGAGCAGTTCTTC.